This T cell receptor (beta chain) was sequenced in a study of long-term antiretroviral therapy in people with HIV. Study conclusions and caveats: Collection spanned 2004 to 2017; ART regimens may be less effective than current ones. Patients on ART gained diversity, which nonetheless stayed below transplant donor controls.

The V gene's germline CDR1 is SGDLS and CDR2 YYNGEE. Trimming took 2 bases from V and 5 from J; bases not matched to a gene: 6. This CDR3 spans 14 amino acids. Details on this clone: What it recognizes is unknown.

They ran version v3.0 of the immunoSEQ assay at survey level. TCRdb keeps only in-frame clones here, not all; method: immunoSEQ multiplex PCR. The sample includes almost 30,000 clones, just under 90% of them seen just once. This clonotype was obtained from a man in his fifties or sixties with HIV. V gene TRBV9 combines with J gene TRBJ2-7, with 8 bases that match TRBD1. Material: unsorted PBMCs, obtained 3.2 years before starting antiretroviral therapy. The CDR3 DNA is TGTGCCAGCAGCGTTCGAGGACAGGGCCACGAGCAGTACTTC. Its translation: CASSVRGQGHEQYF.